This is a list of T cell receptor beta chains from one sample in a study of patients with pleural tuberculosis. One entry per CDR3 protein results from TCRdb running MiXCR on the reads. This sample carries tens of thousands of distinct CDR3 sequences, 6% to 9.5% of them seen once, and the ten largest clones take under 20%. The source of these receptors is a human donor with pleural tuberculosis. The CDR3 runs from the conserved cysteine through the conserved F or W. The D gene is left open where the match is weak. Rows give clone size only sometimes, using once, few, many, or a class for an expanded clone.

>many|TRBJ2-7|TRBV12-3/TRBV12-4|TRBD2
CASTRGSGDYEQYF
TGTGCCAGCACCCGGGGTAGCGGGGACTACGAGCAGTACTTC
>many|TRBJ2-3|TRBV25-1|TRBD2
CASSEGLAGTDTQYF
TGTGCCAGCAGTGAAGGGCTAGCGGGCACAGATACGCAGTATTTT
>.|TRBJ2-1|TRBV20-1|TRBD2
CSAGLAGVFEQFF
TGCAGTGCTGGACTAGCGGGAGTATTTGAGCAGTTCTTC
>many|TRBJ2-3|TRBV19|.
CASSIGGSTDTQYF
TGTGCCAGTAGTATTGGCGGGAGCACAGATACGCAGTATTTT
>many|TRBJ1-5|TRBV4-2|.
CASSPQDGPSNQPQHF
TGTGCCAGCAGCCCTCAGGACGGACCTAGCAATCAGCCCCAGCATTTT
>many|TRBJ2-2|TRBV12-3/TRBV12-4|.
CASSLIWGLVGELFF
TGTGCCAGCAGTTTAATCTGGGGGTTGGTCGGGGAGCTGTTTTTT
>many|TRBJ2-1|TRBV5-1|TRBD1
CASSSDRVYNEQFF
TGCGCCAGCAGCTCGGACAGGGTATACAATGAGCAGTTCTTC
>many|TRBJ2-1|TRBV2|.
CASSGSSYNEQFF
TGTGCCAGCAGCGGGAGCTCCTACAATGAGCAGTTCTTC
>few|TRBJ2-4|TRBV20-1|.
CSARDSGPYIQYF
TGCAGTGCTAGAGATTCTGGTCCGTACATTCAGTACTTC
>.|TRBJ1-2|TRBV5-1|TRBD1
CASSPRTGSGYTF
TGCGCCAGCAGCCCACGGACAGGGTCTGGCTACACCTTC
>many|TRBJ2-3|TRBV6-2/TRBV6-3|.
CASSYIGVPDTQYF
TGTGCCAGCAGTTATATCGGGGTCCCAGATACGCAGTATTTT
>medium-sized|TRBJ1-1|TRBV12-3/TRBV12-4|.
CASTPGTEAFF
TGTGCCAGCACCCCGGGAACTGAAGCTTTCTTT
>medium-sized|TRBJ2-2|TRBV14|.
CASSLDQGELFF
TGTGCCAGCAGCCTCGACCAAGGGGAGCTGTTTTTT
>many|TRBJ1-1|TRBV20-1|.
CSARVPGHTNTEAFF
TGCAGTGCTAGGGTGCCGGGACATACGAACACTGAAGCTTTCTTT
>few|TRBJ2-5|TRBV29-1|.
CSVDWTDQETQYF
TGCAGCGTTGATTGGACAGATCAAGAGACCCAGTACTTC
>many|TRBJ2-5|TRBV20-1|.
CSARVLAARETQYF
TGCAGTGCTAGAGTTCTAGCAGCACGTGAGACCCAGTACTTC
>many|TRBJ1-2|TRBV24-1|TRBD1
CATSEPGQGVHGYTF
TGTGCCACCAGTGAACCGGGACAGGGGGTTCATGGCTACACCTTC
>many|TRBJ1-5|TRBV4-2|.
CASSGIGEGNQPQHF
TGTGCCAGCAGCGGAATTGGAGAGGGCAATCAGCCCCAGCATTTT
>many|TRBJ2-7|TRBV27|.
CASSLVTGNEQYF
TGTGCCAGCAGTCTTGTAACAGGCAACGAGCAGTACTTC
>many|TRBJ2-3|TRBV11-1|.
CASSFFRYTDTQYF
TGTGCCAGCAGCTTCTTCCGGTACACAGATACGCAGTATTTT
>many|TRBJ2-3|TRBV4-3|.
CASSQGILSDTQYF
TGCGCCAGCAGCCAAGGGATTCTGTCAGATACGCAGTATTTT
>many|TRBJ2-1|TRBV6-2/TRBV6-3|TRBD2
CASSYSERGGEQFF
TGTGCCAGCAGTTACTCGGAGCGGGGGGGTGAGCAGTTCTTC
>many|TRBJ2-7|TRBV20-1|TRBD2
CSASIPSGYEQYF
TGCAGTGCTTCCATCCCTAGCGGCTACGAGCAGTACTTC
>.|TRBJ2-1|TRBV5-6|.
CASSLGTSALF
TGTGCCAGCAGCTTGGGGACCTCCGCCTTATTC
>many|TRBJ1-3|TRBV10-3|.
CAISETGLPGNTIYF
TGTGCCATCAGTGAAACAGGGCTACCTGGAAACACCATATATTTT
>many|TRBJ1-1|TRBV5-1|TRBD1
CASSGTGEGTFF
TGCGCCAGCAGCGGGACAGGGGAAGGAACTTTCTTT
>many|TRBJ2-1|TRBV15|.
CATSRDLAGVYNEQFF
TGTGCCACCAGCAGAGATCTTGCGGGCGTCTACAATGAGCAGTTCTTC
>many|TRBJ2-7|TRBV6-2/TRBV6-3|.
CASSYSGTYEQYF
TGTGCCAGCAGTTACTCGGGTACCTACGAGCAGTACTTC
>many|TRBJ2-2|TRBV11-2|.
CASKAPEGYTGELFF
TGTGCCAGCAAGGCCCCGGAGGGGTACACCGGGGAGCTGTTTTTT
>many|TRBJ2-7|TRBV3-1|TRBD2
CASSPGTSRSYEQYF
TGTGCCAGCAGCCCAGGGACTAGCAGGTCCTACGAGCAGTACTTC
>few|TRBJ2-3|TRBV18|.
CASSPGQWGQYF
TGTGCCAGCTCACCAGGACAGTGGGGGCAGTATTTT
>few|TRBJ2-5|TRBV28|.
CASSPYRDGGETQYF
TGTGCCAGCAGCCCATACAGGGACGGGGGGGAGACCCAGTACTTC
>many|TRBJ1-1|TRBV18|.
CASSPPFSTGSNTEAFF
TGTGCCAGCTCACCACCGTTTTCCACAGGATCGAACACTGAAGCTTTCTTT
>many|TRBJ1-1|TRBV19|TRBD1
CASSIGQGAAEAFF
TGTGCCAGTAGTATTGGACAGGGGGCAGCTGAAGCTTTCTTT
>many|TRBJ2-2|TRBV3-1|.
CASSLGRSGELFF
TGTGCCAGCAGCCTCGGGCGGAGCGGGGAGCTGTTTTTT
>.|TRBJ2-1|TRBV5-4|TRBD2
CASSLVLAGNNEQFF
TGTGCCAGCAGCTTGGTTCTAGCGGGAAACAATGAGCAGTTCTTC
>many|TRBJ2-1|TRBV11-1|TRBD2
CASSAPSGSYNEQFF
TGTGCCAGCAGCGCGCCTAGCGGGAGTTACAATGAGCAGTTCTTC
>many|TRBJ1-6|TRBV11-1|TRBD1
CASSNWDRTNSPLHF
TGTGCCAGCAGCAACTGGGACAGAACAAATTCACCCCTCCACTTT
>few|TRBJ2-3|TRBV11-1|.
CASSARNKEGDTQYF
TGTGCCAGCAGCGCTCGGAATAAGGAGGGAGATACGCAGTATTTT
>many|TRBJ1-1|TRBV20-1|.
CSALDRRAFF
TGCAGTGCTCTCGACCGCAGGGCTTTCTTT
>few|TRBJ1-6|TRBV19|.
CASSLTGSNSPLHF
TGTGCCAGTAGTTTAACAGGGAGTAATTCACCCCTCCACTTT
>few|TRBJ1-3|TRBV21-1|.
CASSKPGTVAGNTIYF
TGTGCCAGCAGCAAACCCGGGACAGTTGCTGGAAACACCATATATTTT
>few|TRBJ2-7|TRBV5-6|TRBD1
CASSEDRKTYEQYF
TGTGCCAGCAGCGAGGACAGGAAAACCTACGAGCAGTACTTC
>many|TRBJ1-4|TRBV6-1|.
CASSGRGSGNEKLFF
TGTGCCAGCAGTGGACGAGGGAGTGGTAATGAAAAACTGTTTTTT
>many|TRBJ2-5|TRBV18|.
CASSPSDYQETQYF
TGTGCCAGCTCACCTTCGGACTACCAAGAGACCCAGTACTTC
>.|TRBJ2-1|TRBV3-1|TRBD2
CASRPSGRASEQFF
TGTGCCAGCAGGCCTAGCGGGAGGGCCTCTGAGCAGTTCTTC
>few|TRBJ2-5|TRBV28|TRBD2
CAGRLAGRRETQYF
TGTGCCGGCAGGCTAGCGGGAAGACGAGAGACCCAGTACTTC
>few|TRBJ2-7|TRBV12-3/TRBV12-4|.
CASTLASGGRGEQYF
TGTGCCAGCACCTTAGCTAGTGGGGGTCGTGGCGAGCAGTACTTC
>few|TRBJ2-5|TRBV12-3/TRBV12-4|.
CASRPPGGHKETQYF
TGTGCCAGCAGACCCCCCGGGGGACACAAAGAGACCCAGTACTTC
>few|TRBJ1-4|TRBV2|TRBD1
CASRDRGREKLFF
TGTGCCAGCAGAGACAGGGGTAGGGAAAAACTGTTTTTT
>many|TRBJ1-2|TRBV2|TRBD1
CASSPGQGTYGYTF
TGTGCCAGCAGTCCGGGACAGGGGACCTATGGCTACACCTTC
>many|TRBJ2-1|TRBV7-3|TRBD1
CASSEGQGEQFF
TGTGCCAGCAGCGAGGGACAGGGAGAGCAGTTCTTC